The entry that follows covers one T cell receptor (beta chain) sequence. Its antigen remains unknown. Germline is not matched at one junction end, which may reflect a read error. These data belong to a study of post-analysis software for immune sequencing data. Study-wide findings and caveats: The five TRBV segments detected at higher frequency in patients than in controls included TRBV5-6, TRBV5-1 and TRBV20-1. Strong co-clustering by F measure was evident for samples that had been prepared in the same batch. Controls showed significantly higher normalized Chao1 diversity than did multiple sclerosis patients.

Germline V gene sequence: CDR1 MNHEY, CDR2 SMNVEV (reference sequence). The CDR3 consists of 16 residues. Unique molecular identifiers were carried by the TCR beta cDNA libraries. TCRdb re-derived calls from the PCR reads in MiXCR, one entry per CDR3 protein. The data show some 500,000 distinct CDR3 sequences, roughly 46% seen once. This TCR was recovered from a girl aged 5 to 17 with multiple sclerosis. The chain couples TRBV27 to TRBJ2-3; tentatively, D is TRBD2 (6 bases). Sequenced material: blood. CDR3: CASSPMSGVRTDTRYF. As DNA, the CDR3 is TGTGCCAGCAGTCCCATGTCGGGGGTCCGCACAGATACGCGGTATTTT.